This TCR beta chain was retrieved from a study of cytomegalovirus exposure and HLA in healthy donors. Whole-study findings and limits: In a later analysis, TCR association rates varied by HLA locus: DRB1 most, HLA-C fewest.

60 Vbeta and 13 Jbeta primers were used in PCR. Some clones are missing from TCRdb's copy, which holds only in-frame ones; the method was immunoSEQ multiplex PCR. The table shows roughly 120,000 clones, with roughly 84% occurring only once. The germline V gene encodes CDR1 SGHNT and CDR2 YYREEE (reference sequence). Deletions cut 5 bases from V and 3 bases from J, with 17 bases between. The CDR3 has 16 residues. On this clone: Its antigen remains unknown.

V usage is TRBV5-4 and J usage is TRBJ2-2, with D possibly being TRBD1 (6 bases). The sample consisted of PBMCs. This sequence originates from a man in his thirties or forties in good health and CMV-seropositive. Written as DNA, the CDR3 is TGTGCCAGCAGGGACCGACAGGCCCCCGACACCGGGGAGCTGTTTTTT. It yields the protein CASRDRQAPDTGELFF.